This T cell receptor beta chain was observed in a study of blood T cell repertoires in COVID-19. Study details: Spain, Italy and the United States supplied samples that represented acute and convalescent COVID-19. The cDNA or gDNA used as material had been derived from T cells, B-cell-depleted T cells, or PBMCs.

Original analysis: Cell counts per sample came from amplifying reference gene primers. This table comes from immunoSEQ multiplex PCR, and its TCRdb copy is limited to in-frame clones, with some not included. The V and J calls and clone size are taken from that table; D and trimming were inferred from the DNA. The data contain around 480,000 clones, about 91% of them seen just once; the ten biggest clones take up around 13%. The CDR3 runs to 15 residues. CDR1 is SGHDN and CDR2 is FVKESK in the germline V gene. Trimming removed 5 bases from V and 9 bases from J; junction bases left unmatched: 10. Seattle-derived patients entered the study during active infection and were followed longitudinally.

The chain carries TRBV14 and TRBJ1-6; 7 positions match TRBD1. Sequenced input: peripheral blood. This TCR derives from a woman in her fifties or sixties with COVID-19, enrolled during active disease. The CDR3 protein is CASSDRVRRSSPLHF. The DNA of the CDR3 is TGTGCCAGCAGCGACAGGGTCCGACGGAGTTCACCCCTCCACTTT.